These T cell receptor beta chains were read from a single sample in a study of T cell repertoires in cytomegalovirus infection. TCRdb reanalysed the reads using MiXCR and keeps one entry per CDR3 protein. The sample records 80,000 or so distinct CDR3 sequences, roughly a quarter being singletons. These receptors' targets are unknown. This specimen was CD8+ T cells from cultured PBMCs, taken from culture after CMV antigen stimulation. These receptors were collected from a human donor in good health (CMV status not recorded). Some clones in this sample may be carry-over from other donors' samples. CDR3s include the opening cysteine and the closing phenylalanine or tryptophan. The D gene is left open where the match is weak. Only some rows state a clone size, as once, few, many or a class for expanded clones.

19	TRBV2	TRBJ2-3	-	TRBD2	TGTGCCAGCAGTGAATTAGGTCGTGGACTAGCTTCGGGCATAGATACGCAGTATTTT	CASSELGRGLASGIDTQYF
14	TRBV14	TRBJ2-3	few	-	TGTGCCAGCAGCCCTTACAGGGCCGCAGATACGCAGTATTTT	CASSPYRAADTQYF
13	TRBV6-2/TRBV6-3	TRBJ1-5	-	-	TGTGCCAGCAGTACCTTGAGCGCCAAGCCCCAGCATTTT	CASSTLSAKPQHF
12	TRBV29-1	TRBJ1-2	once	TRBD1	TGCAGCGTTGTAGGGACAGGGGGCGGCTACACCTTC	CSVVGTGGGYTF
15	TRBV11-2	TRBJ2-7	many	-	TGTGCCAGCAGCTTAGAATGGCTAGCGATCGACGAGCAGTACTTC	CASSLEWLAIDEQYF
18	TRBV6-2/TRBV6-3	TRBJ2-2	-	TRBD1	TGTGCCAGCAGTAGCCGGGACAGGGGGCTTTCGAACACCGGGGAGCTGTTTTTT	CASSSRDRGLSNTGELFF
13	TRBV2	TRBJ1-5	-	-	TGTGCCACCCGGGAATGGAGCAATCAGCCCCAGCATTTT	CATREWSNQPQHF
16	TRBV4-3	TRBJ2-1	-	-	TGCGCCAGCAGCCAAGACGGTGGGAGCCCCTACAATGAGCAGTTCTTC	CASSQDGGSPYNEQFF
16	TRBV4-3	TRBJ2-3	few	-	TGCGCCAGCAGCCGTAGCATTCCAGGGACCACAGATACGCAGTATTTT	CASSRSIPGTTDTQYF
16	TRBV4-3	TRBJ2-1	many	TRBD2	TGCGCCAGCAGCCAAGATTTTCCCGGGGGGATGGATGAGCAGTTCTTC	CASSQDFPGGMDEQFF
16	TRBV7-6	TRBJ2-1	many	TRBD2	TGTGCCAGCAGAGGGAGACTAGCGGGGGGCTACAATGAGCAGTTCTTC	CASRGRLAGGYNEQFF
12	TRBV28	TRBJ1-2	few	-	TGTGCCAGCAGTTTACGGTTGGGCGGCTACACCTTC	CASSLRLGGYTF
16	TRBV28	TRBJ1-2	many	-	TGTGCCAGCAGTTCGTTAGGCCACGACCACAACTATGGCTACACCTTC	CASSSLGHDHNYGYTF
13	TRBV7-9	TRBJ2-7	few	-	TGTGCCAGCAGCTTAGTCAATACCTACGAGCAGTACTTC	CASSLVNTYEQYF
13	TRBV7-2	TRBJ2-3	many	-	TGTGCCAGCAGTCCGTTAGGAGCAGATACGCAGTATTTT	CASSPLGADTQYF
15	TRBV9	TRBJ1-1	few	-	TGTGCCAGCAGCGCGAGACAGCAAAGCGACACTGAAGCTTTCTTT	CASSARQQSDTEAFF
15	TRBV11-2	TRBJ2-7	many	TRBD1	TGTGCCAGCAGCTCATTCGACAGGGGGCTCCACGAGCAGTACTTC	CASSSFDRGLHEQYF
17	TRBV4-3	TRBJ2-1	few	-	TGCGCCAGCAGCCTAGCATTCCGGTCTAGCTCCTACAATGAGCAGTTCTTC	CASSLAFRSSSYNEQFF
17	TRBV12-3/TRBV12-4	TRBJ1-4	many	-	TGTGCCAGCAGTTCGACCCTCGGACAGAACTCCAATGAAAAACTGTTTTTT	CASSSTLGQNSNEKLFF
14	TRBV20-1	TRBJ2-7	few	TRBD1	TGCAGTGCCCCCCATGACAGGGTGTCCTACGAGCAGTACTTC	CSAPHDRVSYEQYF
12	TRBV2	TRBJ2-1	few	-	TGTGCCAGCCCGCAGGGATACAATGAGCAGTTCTTC	CASPQGYNEQFF
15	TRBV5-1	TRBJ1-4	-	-	TGCGCCAGCAGCTACGACAGGACAACTAATGAAAAACTGTTTTTT	CASSYDRTTNEKLFF
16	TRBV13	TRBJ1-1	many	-	TGTGCCAGCAGCTGGAGGGGGTCCGGTATGAACACTGAAGCTTTCTTT	CASSWRGSGMNTEAFF
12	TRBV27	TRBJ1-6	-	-	TGTGCCAGCAGTTTGCAGGGCCGACCCCTCCACTTT	CASSLQGRPLHF
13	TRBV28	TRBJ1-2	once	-	TGTGCCAGCAGTTTGGTCCGCGGTGAAGGCTACACCTTC	CASSLVRGEGYTF
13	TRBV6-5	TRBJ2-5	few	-	TGTGCCAGCACCGTAGGACTTGGGGAGACCCAGTACTTC	CASTVGLGETQYF
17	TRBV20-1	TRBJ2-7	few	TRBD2	TGCAGTGCTAGAGAGGGCCTATATGGGAGGGGCTCCTACGAGCAGTACTTC	CSAREGLYGRGSYEQYF
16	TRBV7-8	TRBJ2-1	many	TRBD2	TGTGCCAGCAGCACGACTAGCGGGGGGGCCTCGGGAGAGCAGTTCTTC	CASSTTSGGASGEQFF
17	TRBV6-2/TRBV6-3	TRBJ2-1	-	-	TGTGCCAGCAGTTATCCCGAAGCGGGCTACTCCTACAATGAGCAGTTCTTC	CASSYPEAGYSYNEQFF
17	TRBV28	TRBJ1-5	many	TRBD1	TGTGCCAGCAGTTCGGACAGGGGGCAGTTCGGAAGTCAGCCCCAGCATTTT	CASSSDRGQFGSQPQHF
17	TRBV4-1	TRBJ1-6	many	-	TGCGCCAGCAGCCAAGAACCTCCCGGGGGAGCGTATTCACCCCTCCACTTT	CASSQEPPGGAYSPLHF
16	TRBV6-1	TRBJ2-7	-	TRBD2	TGTGCCAGCAGTTCAAGCGGTAGCGGGAGAATCTACGAGCAGTACTTC	CASSSSGSGRIYEQYF
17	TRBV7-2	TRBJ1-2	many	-	TGTGCCAGCAGTTACCGCGGATCGGGGGGCGCGGACTATGGCTACACCTTC	CASSYRGSGGADYGYTF
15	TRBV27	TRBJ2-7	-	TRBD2	TGTGCCAGCAGTTTTGCTGCGGGAGGGTCCTACGAGCAGTACTTC	CASSFAAGGSYEQYF